This TCR beta chain comes out of a study of response to subunit inactivated influenza vaccine. General study findings and limits: The authors proposed limited new T cell recruitment per seasonal influenza vaccination.

This CDR3 region has 14 residues. Germline V gene data show CDR1 as SNHLY and CDR2 as FYNNEI. Trimming cost V 4 bases and J 2 bases; bases outside gene matches: 4. This clonotype was found a few times. The antigen remains unidentified. TCRdb ran MiXCR on the RT-PCR reads and lists one entry per CDR3 protein. The sample lists 500,000 or so distinct CDR3 sequences, 16% occurring once. V gene TRBV2 combines with J gene TRBJ2-7, with 8 positions matching TRBD1. This clonotype was obtained from a man between 50 and 75 years old who received an inactivated influenza vaccine. Sample: CD4+ T cells sorted from PBMCs, taken around 25 months after vaccination. The CDR3 DNA sequence: TGTGCCAGCAGTGGACGGACAGGGCCCTACGAGCAGTACTTC. Translated, it gives CASSGRTGPYEQYF.